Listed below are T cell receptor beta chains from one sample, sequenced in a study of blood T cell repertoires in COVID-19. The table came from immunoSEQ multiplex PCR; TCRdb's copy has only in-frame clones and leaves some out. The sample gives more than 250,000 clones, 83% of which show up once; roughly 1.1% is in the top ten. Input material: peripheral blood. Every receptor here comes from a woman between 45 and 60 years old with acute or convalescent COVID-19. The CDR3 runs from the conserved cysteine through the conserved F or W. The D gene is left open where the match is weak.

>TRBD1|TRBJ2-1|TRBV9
CASSVAGQGSYNEQFF
TGTGCCAGCAGCGTAGCAGGACAGGGATCCTACAATGAGCAGTTCTTC
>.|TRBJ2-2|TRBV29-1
CSVEPGKNTGELFF
TGCAGCGTTGAGCCGGGGAAGAACACCGGGGAGCTGTTTTTT
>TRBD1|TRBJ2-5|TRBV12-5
CASSTGGIVETQYF
TGTGCTAGCTCGACAGGGGGCATTGTAGAGACCCAGTACTTC
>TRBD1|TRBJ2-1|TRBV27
CASTSGDRAYNEQFF
TGTGCCAGCACCTCAGGTGACAGGGCCTACAATGAGCAGTTCTTC
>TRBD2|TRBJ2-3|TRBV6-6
CASNRLASTDTQYF
TGTGCCAGCAATAGACTAGCGAGCACAGATACGCAGTATTTT
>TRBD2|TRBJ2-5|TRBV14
CASSHALRGGAETQYF
TGTGCCAGCAGCCACGCCCTGCGGGGGGGCGCAGAGACCCAGTACTTC
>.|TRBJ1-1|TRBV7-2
CASSFIRLEAEAFF
TGTGCCAGCAGCTTTATCAGGTTAGAAGCTGAAGCTTTCTTT
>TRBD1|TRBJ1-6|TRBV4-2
CASSRFLGQGGSPLHF
TGTGCCAGCAGCCGATTCCTCGGACAGGGGGGTTCACCCCTCCACTTT
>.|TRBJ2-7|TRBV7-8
CASSLKRTNSYEQYF
TGTGCCAGCAGCCTAAAAAGGACTAACTCCTACGAGCAGTACTTC
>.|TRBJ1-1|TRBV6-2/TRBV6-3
CASSYYDPTTEAFF
TGTGCCAGCAGTTACTATGACCCGACTACTGAAGCTTTCTTT